This TCR beta chain is from a study of T-cell memory formation after mild COVID-19. Study details: Largely, TCR clusters stayed within a single donor.

General study findings and limits: For second-wave clones that peaked at day 37, SARS-CoV-2 specificity went unverified.

Details on this clonotype: Its antigen is still unknown.

Germline V gene data show CDR1 as LGHDT and CDR2 as YNNKEL (reference sequence). This CDR3 is built from 15 residues. Trimming removed 4 bases at V and 3 bases at J, with 12 bases between. One entry per CDR3 protein, called by TCRdb with MiXCR from the 5' RACE reads. The sample includes hundreds of thousands of distinct CDR3 sequences, approximately 18% of them seen just once. The gene calls are TRBV3-1 and TRBJ2-2, with D possibly matching TRBD1 (5 bases). The material sequenced was PBMCs or a T cell subset sorted from them (not recorded which). This TCR derives from an adult woman who had mild COVID-19 (a few samples of this study predate the infection). Cell type and time point are not known. DNA for the CDR3: TGTGCCAGCAGCCCAAGTAGGGGTTACACCGGGGAGCTGTTTTTT. It is translated as CASSPSRGYTGELFF.